One and the same sample provided the 29 T cell receptor beta chains below, sequenced in a study of OX40 agonist ivuxolimab in advanced cancers. The method was immunoSEQ multiplex PCR; TCRdb's version includes in-frame clones alone and lacks a portion of them. This sample carries tens of thousands of clones, 85% to 90% of them seen once, and the ten largest clones take 2% to 2.5%. The sample here was CD4+ or CD8+ T cells sorted from blood, taken in a trial of the OX40 agonist ivuxolimab. Source of these receptors: an adult with an advanced solid tumor such as melanoma, head and neck, liver or kidney cancer.

The genes are TRBV28 and TRBJ1-2, with D unclear. There are 12 residues in the CDR3. Germline V lookup: CDR1 MDHEN, CDR2 SYDVKM. V lost 5 bases and J lost 2, with 6 bases in between. CDR3 loop: CASSARNYGYTF. Here the CDR3 DNA reads TGTGCCAGCAGTGCTCGGAACTATGGCTACACCTTC.

The rearrangement links TRBV23-1 to TRBJ2-3, with D possibly being TRBD2 (7 bases). TRBV23-1 is reported as an ORF; its role is uncertain. Trimming left V 3 bases short and J 6 bases short, with 19 bases between. The CDR3 loop spans 16 amino acids. DNA for the CDR3: TGCGCCAGCAGTCAGGCCAAGGGGGGGGCCTCTGATACGCAGTATTTT. Protein sequence: CASSQAKGGASDTQYF.

The chain uses TRBV28 and TRBJ1-4; weak D call: TRBD1 (6 bases). The length of the CDR3 is 14 residues. With 5 bases removed from V and 7 bases from J, the gap between germline ends came to 14 bases. The germline CDR1 and CDR2 sequences are MDHEN and SYDVKM. The CDR3 DNA is TGTGCCAGCAGTCCCCAACAGGGAGGTGAAAAACTGTTTTTT. This sequence encodes CASSPQQGGEKLFF.

The chain links TRBV7-9 to TRBJ1-3; D gene uncertain. V was trimmed by 5 bases and J by 2 bases, leaving 13 bases between them. Germline loops: CDR1 SEHNR, CDR2 FQNEAQ (reference sequence). CDR3 size: 15 residues. The CDR3 DNA sequence: TGTGCCAGCAGCCCGAGGGCTGTGGCTGGAAACACCATATATTTT. Translated: CASSPRAVAGNTIYF.

The chain carries TRBV28 and TRBJ1-1; perhaps TRBD1 as D (6 bases). Germline V CDR1 and CDR2: MDHEN, SYDVKM. V shed 3 bases and J shed 4 bases, with 18 bases lying between them. The CDR3 length is 16 residues. CDR3 coding DNA: TGTGCCAGCAGTTTCACGGGGGGCGTTTGGCTCACTGAAGCTTTCTTT. Its translation is CASSFTGGVWLTEAFF. The variable domain in full, completed from reference TRBV28 and TRBJ1-1, reads DVKVTQSSRYLVKRTGEKVFLECVQDMDHENMFWYRQDPGLGLRLIYFSYDVKMKEKGDIPEGYSVSREKKERFSLILESASTNQTSMYLCASSFTGGVWLTEAFFGQGTRLTVV.

This clone is a singleton in its sample. This chain uses TRBV5-6 with TRBJ2-3; D perhaps matches TRBD2 (7 bases). This CDR3 region has 14 residues. The V gene's germline CDR1 is SGHDT and CDR2 YYEEEE. Trimming took 4 bases from V and 8 from J, leaving 17 bases between them. The CDR3 region is CASSPRGAHGTQYF. The CDR3 DNA reads as TGTGCCAGCAGCCCTCGGGGGGCGCATGGTACGCAGTATTTT. The full variable domain, its missing parts supplied by reference TRBV5-6 and TRBJ2-3, is DAGVTQSPTHLIKTRGQQVTLRCSPKSGHDTVSWYQQALGQGPQFIFQYYEEEERQRGNFPDRFSGHQFPNYSSELNVNALLLGDSALYLCASSPRGAHGTQYFGPGTRLTVL.

The V call is TRBV5-1, the J call TRBJ2-2, with TRBD1 matching 8 bases. Unmatched junction bases numbered 4, after V lost 0 bases and J lost 6 bases. Looked up from germline, CDR1 is SGHRS and CDR2 is YFSETQ. The CDR3 runs to 15 residues. CDR3 region: CASSLDGQGAGELFF. The CDR3 DNA reads as TGCGCCAGCAGCTTGGACGGACAGGGTGCCGGGGAGCTGTTTTTT.

This clone appeared a single time. Written as DNA, the CDR3 is TGTGCCAGTAGCCCCGGGACAGGGAACACTGAAGCTTTCTTT. This encodes CASSPGTGNTEAFF. The chain recombines TRBV19 with TRBJ1-1; 8 bases align to TRBD1. CDR3 size: 14 residues. Germline lookup yields CDR1 LNHDA and CDR2 SQIVND (reference sequence). With 6 bases clipped from V and 1 base from J, the junction kept 4 bases outside the gene matches.

CDR3 residues: CASSPQVSPTEAFF. The CDR3 DNA sequence: TGCGCCAGCAGCCCCCAGGTAAGCCCCACTGAAGCTTTCTTT. V and J are TRBV4-1 and TRBJ1-1, with D unresolved. This CDR3 has 14 residues. V gave up 4 bases and J gave up 4 bases, with 13 bases separating them. Germline lookup yields CDR1 MGHRA and CDR2 YSYEKL.

This chain uses TRBV2 with TRBJ1-6; D is uncertain. Trimming took off 2 bases at V and 7 bases at J, with 9 bases between the two ends. The CDR3 has 14 amino acids. CDR1 and CDR2 (germline): SNHLY, FYNNEI. The CDR3 DNA follows: TGTGCCAGCAGTGAAAGGACCAGGAATTCACCCCTCCACTTT. It translates to CASSERTRNSPLHF. Full variable domain (remainder filled in from reference TRBV2 and TRBJ1-6): EPEVTQTPSHQVTQMGQEVILRCVPISNHLYFYWYRQILGQKVEFLVSFYNNEISEKSEIFDDQFSVERPDGSNFTLKIRSTKLEDSAMYFCASSERTRNSPLHFGNGTRLTVT.

The CDR3, as DNA: TGTGCCAGCTCACCCCCGACAGCCTACTCTGGAAACACCATATATTTT. This gives the protein CASSPPTAYSGNTIYF. This rearrangement joins TRBV18 to TRBJ1-3; D might be TRBD1 (5 bases). The germline gives CDR1 KGHSH, CDR2 LQKENI. This CDR3 is 16 amino acids long. V was cut by 3 bases and J by 0 bases, with 12 bases left in between.

CDR3 loop: CASSWTDRVTGELFF. In DNA, the CDR3 is TGTGCCAGCAGCTGGACGGACAGAGTTACCGGGGAGCTGTTTTTT. The V and J genes are TRBV5-4 and TRBJ2-2; tentatively, D is TRBD1 (6 bases). The CDR3 length is 15 residues. The ends were cut back, 3 bases at V and 5 bases at J, with 14 bases in the middle. From germline, CDR1 is SGHNT and CDR2 YYREEE (reference sequence). The whole variable domain, filled in from reference TRBV5-4 and TRBJ2-2, reads ETGVTQSPTHLIKTRGQQVTLRCSSQSGHNTVSWYQQALGQGPQFIFQYYREEENGRGNFPPRFSGLQFPNYSSELNVNALELDDSALYLCASSWTDRVTGELFFGEGSRLTVL.

This sequence joins TRBV7-2 and TRBJ2-3; 7 positions match TRBD2. The CDR3 consists of 14 residues. Germline trimming cut 3 bases from V and 2 bases from J; bases unmatched to any gene: 2. Germline-derived CDR1 and CDR2 are SGHTA and FQGNSA. CDR3 loop: CASSLGGITDTQYF. CDR3 coding DNA: TGTGCCAGCAGCTTGGGGGGGATCACAGATACGCAGTATTTT.

This clone was detected only a few times. V and J are TRBV5-1 and TRBJ1-1, with D possibly TRBD1 on 6 matching bases. Trimming took 0 bases from V and 2 from J, leaving 11 bases between them. The CDR3 spans 15 residues. The germline CDR1 and CDR2 sequences are SGHRS and YFSETQ. This CDR3 is CASSLAGQRNTEAFF. The CDR3 DNA follows: TGCGCCAGCAGCTTGGCCGGACAGAGAAACACTGAAGCTTTCTTT.

J is TRBJ2-1 and V is TRBV9; unclear D gene. CDR1 SGDLS and CDR2 YYNGEE come from the germline V gene. The CDR3 length is 16 residues. V gave up 0 bases and J gave up 1 base, with 11 bases separating them. CDR3 in amino acids: CASSVAAVLSYNEQFF. CDR3 sequence (DNA): TGTGCCAGCAGCGTAGCCGCGGTTCTTTCCTACAATGAGCAGTTCTTC.

The chain employs TRBV27 and TRBJ2-1; perhaps D is TRBD1 or TRBD2 (5 bases each). Trimming pared 3 bases from V and 4 bases from J, leaving 10 bases between. CDR1 and CDR2 (germline): MNHEY, SMNVEV (reference sequence). This CDR3 is 14 amino acids long. This CDR3 is CASSFRGYYNEQFF. In DNA form, the CDR3 reads TGTGCCAGCAGTTTTCGGGGCTATTACAATGAGCAGTTCTTC.

This chain connects TRBV6-1 to TRBJ1-2; D ambiguous. The CDR3 length is 13 residues. Trimming stripped 1 base from V and 10 bases from J, with 13 bases between. Germline lookup yields CDR1 MNHNS and CDR2 SASEGT. The CDR3 coding sequence is TGTGCCAGCAGTGAAGGCGGATCTAGTGTCTACACCTTC. This codes for CASSEGGSSVYTF.

The J gene is TRBJ1-5, the V gene TRBV4-1; tentative D call: TRBD1 (6 bases). The V gene's germline CDR1 is MGHRA and CDR2 YSYEKL. This CDR3 is built from 15 residues. The V and J ends lost 1 base and 5 bases respectively, with 12 bases between them. The CDR3: CASSQGRGNYQPQHF. The CDR3 DNA follows: TGCGCCAGCAGCCAAGGCAGGGGTAATTATCAGCCCCAGCATTTT.

The chain has TRBV7-2 and TRBJ2-4; TRBD1 or TRBD2 may be the D gene (5 bases each). The germline V and J ends were trimmed by 0 bases and 8 bases, with 17 bases remaining between them. Per the germline V gene, CDR1 is SGHTA and CDR2 is FQGNSA. This CDR3 is 16 amino acids long. The CDR3 DNA sequence: TGTGCCAGCAGCTTAGCGTCGGGGCCAGGGAGAGACATTCAGTACTTC. Its translation is CASSLASGPGRDIQYF.

This chain connects TRBV19 to TRBJ1-5; D not resolved. This CDR3 spans 13 amino acids. Germline lookup yields CDR1 LNHDA and CDR2 SQIVND (reference sequence). V lost 6 bases and J 5 bases, leaving 11 bases between the germline ends. CDR3 loop: CASSFSGDQPQHF. The CDR3 DNA is TGTGCCAGTAGCTTTTCGGGCGATCAGCCCCAGCATTTT.

CDR3 bases: TGTGCCAGCAGGCCGACAAACAAAGAGACCCAGTACTTC. Translated, it gives CASRPTNKETQYF. This chain connects TRBV27 to TRBJ2-5; D gene uncertain. This CDR3 comprises 13 residues. Germline CDR1 and CDR2: MNHEY and SMNVEV (reference sequence). V dropped 6 bases and J dropped 3 bases, with 11 bases sitting between them.

The chain couples TRBV18 to TRBJ1-3; D gene uncertain. The V end lost 3 bases, the J end lost 2 bases, and 11 bases lay between the germline ends. CDR3 size: 15 residues. CDR1 and CDR2 (germline): KGHSH, LQKENI. The CDR3 loop reads CASSPNHGTGNTIYF. The DNA for the CDR3 is TGTGCCAGCTCACCTAACCATGGGACTGGAAACACCATATATTTT. The complete variable domain, with remaining parts taken from reference TRBV18 and TRBJ1-3, reads NAGVMQNPRHLVRRRGQEARLRCSPMKGHSHVYWYRQLPEEGLKFMVYLQKENIIDESGMPKERFSAEFPKEGPSILRIQQVVRGDSAAYFCASSPNHGTGNTIYFGEGSWLTVV.

V gene TRBV6-6 combines with J gene TRBJ1-2, with TRBD1 identical over 8 bases. The V and J ends lost 7 bases and 4 bases, in that order; junction bases with no gene match: 8. The germline gives CDR1 MNHNY, CDR2 SVGAGI (reference sequence). The CDR3 spans 14 residues. The CDR3 DNA follows: TGTGCCAGCAATCAGGGGGCAGGAGGCTATGGCTACACCTTC. Translating gives CASNQGAGGYGYTF.

This rearrangement joins TRBV5-5 to TRBJ2-1, with D unclear. V lost 0 bases, J lost 6 bases, and 19 bases lay in between. Germline V gives CDR1 SGHKS, CDR2 YYEKEE (reference sequence). The CDR3 has 17 amino acids. The CDR3 DNA is TGTGCCAGCAGCTTGGGACTTCGGGTGGGTTCTTTCAATGAGCAGTTCTTC. This sequence encodes CASSLGLRVGSFNEQFF. The full variable domain, rest sourced from reference TRBV5-5 and TRBJ2-1, is DAGVTQSPTHLIKTRGQQVTLRCSPISGHKSVSWYQQVLGQGPQFIFQYYEKEERGRGNFPDRFSARQFPNYSSELNVNALLLGDSALYLCASSLGLRVGSFNEQFFGPGTRLTVL.

The gene calls are TRBV5-1 and TRBJ2-2; 10 positions match TRBD1. Trimming cost V 4 bases and J 5 bases; bases outside gene matches: 5. Germline assignment: CDR1 SGHRS and CDR2 YFSETQ. The length of the CDR3 is 15 residues. The CDR3 here is CASSTGQGLTGELFF. The CDR3 DNA reads as TGCGCCAGCAGCACGGGACAGGGGCTTACCGGGGAGCTGTTTTTT.

This chain uses TRBV9 with TRBJ1-2; 11 bases are shared with TRBD1. The CDR3 extends over 15 amino acids. Trimming took 0 bases from V and 8 from J; bases not matched to a gene: 6. The V gene's germline CDR1 is SGDLS and CDR2 YYNGEE. As DNA, the CDR3 is TGTGCCAGCAGCGTAGATGGACAGGGGGCGCGCGGCTACACCTTC. As protein: CASSVDGQGARGYTF.

V usage is TRBV5-4 and J usage is TRBJ1-4, with D perhaps matching TRBD1 (5 bases). Between the trimmed V and J ends, which lost 4 bases and 5 bases, there was a span of 15 bases. The CDR3 totals 15 residues. Germline lookup yields CDR1 SGHNT and CDR2 YYREEE (reference sequence). CDR3 sequence: CASSQDMNRNEKLFF. In DNA, the CDR3 is TGTGCCAGCAGCCAGGACATGAACCGAAATGAAAAACTGTTTTTT.

CDR3 protein: CASSGVAGELFF. Written as DNA, the CDR3 is TGCGCCAGCAGTGGGGTAGCCGGGGAGCTGTTTTTT. The chain combines TRBV10-2 with TRBJ2-2; D not certain. V was trimmed by 4 bases and J by 6 bases, leaving 6 bases between them. In germline, CDR1 is WSHSY, CDR2 SAAADI. CDR3 size: 12 residues.

The V and J genes are TRBV5-4 and TRBJ1-5; 7 bases are a match to TRBD1. CDR3 length: 13 amino acids. Germline V gene data show CDR1 as SGHNT and CDR2 as YYREEE (reference sequence). Losses at the gene ends were 5 bases for V and 7 bases for J; bases not matched to a gene: 6. CDR3 nucleotides: TGTGCCAGCAGTATAGGGGGCGGGCAGCCCCAGCATTTT. This gives the protein CASSIGGGQPQHF.